The entry below describes one T cell receptor beta chain. Its antigen is currently unknown. This specimen comes from a study of post-analysis software for immune sequencing data. Study details: Relapsing-remitting, secondary progressive and progressive-relapsing multiple sclerosis courses were included.

This CDR3 region has 16 residues. Trimming left V 1 base short and J 7 bases short, with 19 bases between. Unique molecular identifiers had been added to the TCR beta cDNA libraries. From the PCR reads, TCRdb called clonotypes with MiXCR, one entry per CDR3 protein. The sample has a few hundred thousand distinct CDR3 sequences, roughly 34% seen once. General study points: Five TRBV segments occurring more often in patients than controls included TRBV5-6, TRBV5-1 and TRBV20-1. There was significantly lower normalized Chao1 diversity in multiple sclerosis patients than in controls.

The chain employs TRBV12-3 or TRBV12-4 and TRBJ1-2, with D perhaps TRBD1 (5 bases). Sequencing used blood. This receptor was obtained from a girl between 2 and 17 years old with multiple sclerosis. CDR3: CASSLDRGTGWSGYTF. In nucleotides, the CDR3 is TGTGCCAGCAGTTTAGACCGGGGCACCGGTTGGAGTGGCTACACCTTC.